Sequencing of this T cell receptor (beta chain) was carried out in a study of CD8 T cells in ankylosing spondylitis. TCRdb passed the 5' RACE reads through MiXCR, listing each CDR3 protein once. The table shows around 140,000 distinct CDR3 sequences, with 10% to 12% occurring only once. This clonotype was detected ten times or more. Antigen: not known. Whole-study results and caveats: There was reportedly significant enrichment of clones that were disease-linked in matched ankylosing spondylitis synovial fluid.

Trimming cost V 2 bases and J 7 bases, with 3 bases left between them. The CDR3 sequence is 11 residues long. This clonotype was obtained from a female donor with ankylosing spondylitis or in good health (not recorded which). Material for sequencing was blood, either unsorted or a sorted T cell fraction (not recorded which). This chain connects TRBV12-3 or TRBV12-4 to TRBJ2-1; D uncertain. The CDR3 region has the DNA TGTGCCAGCAGTTTATGGAATGAGCAGTTCTTC. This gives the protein CASSLWNEQFF.